These 10 T cell receptor beta chains were sequenced from one sample in a study of blood T cell repertoires in COVID-19. The method was immunoSEQ multiplex PCR; TCRdb's version includes in-frame clones alone and lacks a portion of them. The table records tens of thousands of clones, roughly 88% of them present only once. Sequencing input: peripheral blood. The receptors stem from a man between 65 and 85 years old with acute or convalescent COVID-19.

The gene calls are TRBV28 and TRBJ1-3; D possibly corresponds to TRBD1 (6 bases). Germline CDR1 is MDHEN and CDR2 is SYDVKM. Trimming removed 6 bases from V and 0 bases from J, with 9 bases in between. The CDR3 consists of 14 residues. The CDR3 sequence is CASRWTDSGNTIYF. CDR3 nucleotides: TGTGCCAGCAGGTGGACAGACTCTGGAAACACCATATATTTT.

This chain links TRBV5-1 with TRBJ2-6, with 7 positions matching TRBD1. The germline V gene has CDR1 SGHRS and CDR2 YFSETQ. V dropped 1 base and J dropped 0; count of bases not matched to a gene: 7. This CDR3 has 18 residues. The CDR3 is CASSLLQGFISGANVLTF. The CDR3 nucleotides read TGCGCCAGCAGCTTGTTACAGGGGTTCATCTCTGGGGCCAACGTCCTGACTTTC.

The chain links TRBV27 to TRBJ2-2; D is undetermined. This CDR3 has 18 amino acids. Germline V lookup: CDR1 MNHEY, CDR2 SMNVEV (reference sequence). The V and J ends lost 3 bases and 0 bases respectively, with 17 bases between them. For the CDR3, the DNA is TGTGCCAGCAGTTTCGCGACTGGAACAACACCGAACACCGGGGAGCTGTTTTTT. This gives the protein CASSFATGTTPNTGELFF.

The rearrangement joins TRBV4-3 to TRBJ1-5; 9 bases line up with TRBD1. Germline CDR1 reads LGHNA; CDR2 reads YSLEER. Trimming cost V 2 bases and J 3 bases; bases outside gene matches: 14. This CDR3 is built from 19 residues. CDR3 loop: CASSQSYRGRGLLNQPQHF. CDR3 nucleotides: TGCGCCAGCAGCCAATCCTACAGGGGGCGAGGACTTCTCAATCAGCCCCAGCATTTT.

In its sample, this clone was seen a few times. The chain is built from TRBV7-6 and TRBJ1-5, with D tentatively TRBD1 (5 bases). Looked up from germline, CDR1 is SGHVS and CDR2 is FNYEAQ. V gave up 1 base and J gave up 6 bases, with 31 bases separating them. This CDR3 spans 21 amino acids. The CDR3 is CASSLVLLWQFGARGCQPQHF. As DNA, the CDR3 is TGTGCCAGCAGCTTAGTCCTCTTGTGGCAGTTTGGGGCCAGAGGTTGTCAGCCCCAGCATTTT.

This chain joins TRBV5-1 and TRBJ1-6, with 11 nucleotides matching TRBD1. CDR3 size: 19 residues. Looked up from germline, CDR1 is SGHRS and CDR2 is YFSETQ. J was trimmed by 7 bases and V by 4 bases; bases with no gene match: 16. CDR3: CASSRAGTGGNDLNSPLHF. The CDR3 nucleotides are TGCGCCAGCAGCCGAGCCGGGACAGGGGGTAATGACCTAAATTCACCCCTCCACTTT.

This chain links TRBV4-1 with TRBJ1-5; perhaps TRBD1 as D (6 bases). The V gene lost 0 bases and the J gene lost 1 base, with 7 bases spanning the gap. Germline CDR1 and CDR2: MGHRA and YSYEKL. The CDR3 length is 15 residues. The chain's CDR3 is CASSQEQGSNQPQHF. The CDR3 DNA is TGCGCCAGCAGCCAAGAACAGGGAAGCAATCAGCCCCAGCATTTT.

The CDR3 region is CASSQEWGRRRSANTGELFF. CDR3 nucleotide sequence: TGTGCCAGCAGCCAAGAATGGGGGCGCAGGAGAAGCGCGAACACCGGGGAGCTGTTTTTT. The chain has TRBV3-1 (or the pseudogene TRBV3-2) and TRBJ2-2, with a tentative D call TRBD1 (6 bases). Germline values: CDR1 LGHDT, CDR2 YNNKEL (reference sequence). The V end was cut by 0 bases, the J end by 0 bases, with 20 bases between. This CDR3 contains 20 residues.

The rearrangement joins TRBV12-3 or TRBV12-4 to TRBJ2-7; 7 positions agree with TRBD1. The CDR3 runs to 11 residues. V lost 3 bases and J lost 13; bases outside the gene matches: 6. The DNA for the CDR3 is TGTGCCAGCAGTTTTTCGGGACAGTACTACTTC. The encoded protein is CASSFSGQYYF.

The genes are TRBV24-1 and TRBJ2-1; D remains ambiguous. The CDR3 sequence is 15 residues long. Per the germline V gene, CDR1 is KGHDR and CDR2 is SFDVKD. The germline V and J ends were trimmed by 4 bases and 9 bases, with 18 bases remaining between them. The CDR3 here is CATSDPGSSLGEQFF. CDR3 DNA: TGTGCCACCAGTGACCCCGGGTCCTCCTTGGGTGAGCAGTTCTTC.